The next 14 T cell receptor beta chains were all read from a single sample in a study of graft-versus-host responses after intestinal transplantation. The assay was immunoSEQ multiplex PCR, and TCRdb's table has in-frame clones only and misses some. The sample records under 150,000 clones, around 94% being singletons. For these receptors, no antigen is known. The starting material was unstimulated CD4+ T cells sorted from spleen or lymph node cells, obtained before intestinal transplant. The receptors stem from a human donor who received an intestinal transplant.

J is TRBJ2-3 and V is TRBV29-1, with TRBD2 identical over 11 bases. CDR3 length: 13 amino acids. V was pared by 4 bases and J by 6 bases, with 3 bases of the junction left unmatched. Germline V gene lookup returns CDR1 SQVTM and CDR2 ANQGSEA. The CDR3 protein is CSVGGLAADTQYF. CDR3 coding DNA: TGCAGCGTTGGGGGACTAGCGGCCGATACGCAGTATTTT.

This chain connects TRBV10-3 to TRBJ1-1; D gene ambiguous. This CDR3 spans 12 amino acids. Trimming shortened V by 1 base and J by 1 base, and 1 base separated the two germline ends. Germline assignment: CDR1 ENHRY and CDR2 SYGVKD. The CDR3 loop reads CAISEWNTEAFF. The CDR3 DNA sequence: TGTGCCATCAGTGAGTGGAACACTGAAGCTTTCTTT.

V and J are TRBV5-1 and TRBJ1-1; D is possibly TRBD1 (5 bases). V was shortened by 4 bases and J by 0 bases, with 10 bases between the two germline ends. Looked up from germline, CDR1 is SGHRS and CDR2 is YFSETQ. This CDR3 has 14 residues. CDR3 sequence: CASSPGTVNTEAFF. The CDR3, as DNA: TGCGCCAGCAGCCCCGGGACGGTGAACACTGAAGCTTTCTTT.

The rearrangement joins TRBV11-2 to TRBJ2-1; D remains ambiguous. Germline CDR1 SGHAT, CDR2 FQNNGV. This CDR3 has 13 residues. V was trimmed by 0 bases and J by 8 bases, leaving 8 bases between them. The CDR3 DNA follows: TGTGCCAGCAGCTTAGACCCCCCGCATGAGCAGTTCTTC. It is translated as CASSLDPPHEQFF. The full variable domain, completed using reference TRBV11-2 and TRBJ2-1, is EAGVAQSPRYKIIEKRQSVAFWCNPISGHATLYWYQQILGQGPKLLIQFQNNGVVDDSQLPKDRFSAERLKGVDSTLKIQPAKLEDSAVYLCASSLDPPHEQFFGPGTRLTVL.

CDR3 coding DNA: TGTGCCAGCACTATGGGGGCCAACGTCCTGACTTTC. Encoded protein: CASTMGANVLTF. The chain recombines TRBV6-5 with TRBJ2-6, with D hard to call. V was trimmed by 7 bases and J by 4 bases, leaving 5 bases between them. Per germline, CDR1 MNHEY and CDR2 SVGAGI. The CDR3 loop spans 12 amino acids.

The J gene is TRBJ1-2, the V gene TRBV5-6; 7 bases align to TRBD1. The length of the CDR3 is 14 residues. J lost 3 bases, V lost 0 bases, and 2 bases had no gene match. Germline V gives CDR1 SGHDT, CDR2 YYEEEE. CDR3 residues: CASSLEDRYYGYTF. The CDR3 DNA reads as TGTGCCAGCAGCTTGGAGGACAGGTACTATGGCTACACCTTC.

The chain carries TRBV6-1 and TRBJ1-5; the D gene is possibly TRBD1 (6 bases). The CDR3 covers 17 residues. With 0 bases removed from V and 6 bases from J, the gap between germline ends came to 18 bases. Germline assignment: CDR1 MNHNS and CDR2 SASEGT. CDR3 DNA sequence: TGTGCCAGCAGTGAAGCGGTAGCGGGGGCCCGCACTCAGCCCCAGCATTTT. Its protein product is CASSEAVAGARTQPQHF.

V and J are TRBV6-5 and TRBJ2-7; D gene unclear. The length of the CDR3 is 12 residues. Trimming left V 8 bases short and J 3 bases short, with 11 bases between. Germline V CDR1 and CDR2: MNHEY, SVGAGI. CDR3 sequence reads: CASSLDGYEQYF. CDR3 DNA sequence: TGTGCCAGCTCACTTGACGGCTACGAGCAGTACTTC.

The V and J genes are TRBV15 and TRBJ2-1; D is undetermined. The CDR3 length is 13 residues. Trimming stripped 2 bases from V and 7 bases from J, with 9 bases between. The germline V gene encodes CDR1 LNHNV and CDR2 YYDKDF (reference sequence). Here the CDR3 DNA reads TGTGCCACCAGCAGACTTAGCAGGAATGAGCAGTTCTTC. Its translation is CATSRLSRNEQFF.

This sequence joins TRBV4-2 and TRBJ2-7; a weak D match, TRBD1 (6 bases). Germline V lookup: CDR1 LGHNA, CDR2 YNFKEQ. This CDR3 has 14 amino acids. V gave up 5 bases and J gave up 5 bases, with 16 bases separating them. This chain's CDR3 is CASSTSGTLDEQYF. The CDR3 DNA sequence: TGTGCCAGCAGCACGTCCGGGACATTGGACGAGCAGTACTTC.

The V gene is TRBV25-1, the J gene TRBJ1-1; D is perhaps TRBD1 (5 bases). CDR1 and CDR2 (germline): MGHDK, SYGVNS. The CDR3 has 11 amino acids. The V gene lost 7 bases and the J gene lost 6 bases, with 9 bases spanning the gap. The CDR3 is CASNGGAEAFF. CDR3 DNA sequence: TGTGCCAGCAACGGAGGGGCTGAAGCTTTCTTT.

This sequence joins TRBV6-1 and TRBJ2-1; D uncertain. CDR3 length: 13 amino acids. In germline, CDR1 is MNHNS, CDR2 SASEGT. The CDR3 coding sequence is TGTGCTATCCAACCGGACTCCTACAATGAGCAGTTCTTC. Encoded protein: CAIQPDSYNEQFF.

This clone was observed a few times. The chain couples TRBV7-9 to TRBJ2-7; no firm D call. The length of the CDR3 is 12 residues. V lost 5 bases to trimming and J lost 4 bases, with 9 bases between them. Germline assignment: CDR1 SEHNR and CDR2 FQNEAQ (reference sequence). The DNA for the CDR3 is TGTGCCAGCAGCCCTGGACCTTACGAGCAGTACTTC. Its protein product is CASSPGPYEQYF.

CDR3 in amino acids: CASSLSGSAGANVLTF. CDR3 sequence (DNA): TGTGCCAGCAGTTTATCAGGAAGTGCGGGGGCCAACGTCCTGACTTTC. The chain employs TRBV27 and TRBJ2-6; no clear D gene. The CDR3 totals 16 residues. Germline V gives CDR1 MNHEY, CDR2 SMNVEV (reference sequence). The V gene lost 0 bases and the J gene lost 4 bases, with 10 bases spanning the gap. The whole variable domain, filled in from reference TRBV27 and TRBJ2-6, reads EAQVTQNPRYLITVTGKKLTVTCSQNMNHEYMSWYRQDPGLGLRQIYYSMNVEVTDKGDVPEGYKVSRKEKRNFPLILESPSPNQTSLYFCASSLSGSAGANVLTFGAGSRLTVL.